This TCR beta chain was captured by sequencing in a study of blood T cell repertoires in COVID-19. Study at large: Researchers got acute and convalescent COVID-19 samples from the United States, Italy and Spain.

In the study's own analysis: By means of reference gene primer amplification, nucleated cell counts were estimated. Assay used: immunoSEQ multiplex PCR; TCRdb lists only in-frame clones, some missing. D and trimming come from the DNA, and the V and J calls and clone size come from that table. The table has 90,000 or so clones, about three quarters seen once. The CDR3 covers 13 residues. V was shortened by 1 base and J by 3 bases, with 9 bases between the two germline ends. The V gene's germline CDR1 is GTSNPN and CDR2 SVGIG (reference sequence). The sequenced sample was peripheral blood. This clonotype was sampled from a woman older than 75 with acute or convalescent COVID-19. This chain joins TRBV30 and TRBJ1-2, with unresolved D. Here the CDR3 DNA reads TGTGCCTGGAGTGGCGACACCGACTATGGCTACACCTTC. It encodes CAWSGDTDYGYTF.